In its sample, the clone carrying this T cell receptor beta chain was seen once. Its antigen remains unidentified. Authors' analysis steps: ImmunoSEQ only sent back junction sequences with no quality scores, so filtering was done differently. Measured with immunoSEQ multiplex PCR; TCRdb has only the in-frame clones, and not every one. V and J calls and clone size are those listed in that table; D and trimming were worked out from the DNA. The sample contains about 1.5 million clones, about 96% of which appear only once. The data were taken from a study of shared clonotypes between healthy human individuals. Germline CDR1 is ENHRY and CDR2 is SYGVKD. This CDR3 has 13 amino acids. The germline V and J ends were trimmed by 3 bases and 3 bases, with 9 bases remaining between them. Donors included only healthy HIV-negative adults lacking recent acute infections or vaccinations. It was into CD45RA+ naive and CD45RA-negative memory subsets that the CD4+ cells were split.

Study-level points and caveats: The genetic and exposure-history diversity represented was limited by few donors.

The chain links TRBV10-3 to TRBJ2-7; D not resolved. The sample taken for sequencing was naive CD4+ T cells sorted from blood. The subset here: CD45RA+ positively selected. The receptor was isolated from a young man in good health. CDR3 region: CAISDRRDYEQYF. The CDR3 DNA sequence: TGTGCCATCAGTGACAGGAGAGACTACGAGCAGTACTTC.